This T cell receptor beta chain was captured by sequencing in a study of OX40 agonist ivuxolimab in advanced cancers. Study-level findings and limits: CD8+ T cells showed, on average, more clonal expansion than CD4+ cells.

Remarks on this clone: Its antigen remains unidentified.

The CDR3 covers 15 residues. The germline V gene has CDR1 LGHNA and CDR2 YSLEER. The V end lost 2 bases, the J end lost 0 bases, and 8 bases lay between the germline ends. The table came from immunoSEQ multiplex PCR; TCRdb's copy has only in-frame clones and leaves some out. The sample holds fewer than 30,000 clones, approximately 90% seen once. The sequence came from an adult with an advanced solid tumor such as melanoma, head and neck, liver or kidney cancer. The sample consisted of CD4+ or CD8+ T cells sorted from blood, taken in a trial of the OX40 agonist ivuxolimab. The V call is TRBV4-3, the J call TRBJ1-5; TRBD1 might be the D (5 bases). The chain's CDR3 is CASSQRRDSNQPQHF. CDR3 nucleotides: TGCGCCAGCAGCCAACGCAGGGATAGCAATCAGCCCCAGCATTTT.